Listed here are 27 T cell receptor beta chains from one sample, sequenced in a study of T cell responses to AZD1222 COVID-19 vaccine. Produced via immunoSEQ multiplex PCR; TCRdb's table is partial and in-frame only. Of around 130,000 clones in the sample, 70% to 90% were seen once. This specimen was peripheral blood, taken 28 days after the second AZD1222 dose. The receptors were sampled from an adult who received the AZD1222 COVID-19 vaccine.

DNA for the CDR3: TGCAGCGTTGCTCATAGCAATCAGCCCCAGCATTTT. Its translation: CSVAHSNQPQHF. V usage is TRBV29-1 and J usage is TRBJ1-5, with D unclear. The CDR3 runs to 12 residues. Trimming took off 4 bases at V and 0 bases at J, with 4 bases between the two ends. Germline assignment: CDR1 SQVTM and CDR2 ANQGSEA. Variable domain in full (rest from reference TRBV29-1 and TRBJ1-5): SAVISQKPSRDICQRGTSLTIQCQVDSQVTMMFWYRQQPGQSLTLIATANQGSEATYESGFVIDKFPISRPNLTFSTLTVSNMSPEDSSIYLCSVAHSNQPQHFGDGTRLSIL.

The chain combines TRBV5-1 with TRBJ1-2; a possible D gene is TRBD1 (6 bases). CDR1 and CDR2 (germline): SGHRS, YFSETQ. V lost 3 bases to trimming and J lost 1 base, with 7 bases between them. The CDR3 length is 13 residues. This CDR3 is CASSSDSNYGYTF. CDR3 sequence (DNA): TGCGCCAGCAGCTCGGACAGTAACTATGGCTACACCTTC.

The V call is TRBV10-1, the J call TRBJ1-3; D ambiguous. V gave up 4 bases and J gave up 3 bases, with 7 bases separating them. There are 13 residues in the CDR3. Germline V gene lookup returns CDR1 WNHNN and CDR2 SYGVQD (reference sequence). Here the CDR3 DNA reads TGCGCCAGCAGTGGGACGGATGGAAACACCATATATTTT. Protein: CASSGTDGNTIYF.

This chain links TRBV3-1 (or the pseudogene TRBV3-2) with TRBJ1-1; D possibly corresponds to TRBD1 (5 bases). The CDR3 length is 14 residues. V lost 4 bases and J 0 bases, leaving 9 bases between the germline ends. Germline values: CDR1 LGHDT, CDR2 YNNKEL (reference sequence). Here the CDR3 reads CASSRGTMNTEAFF. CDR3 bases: TGTGCCAGCAGCCGGGGGACCATGAACACTGAAGCTTTCTTT.

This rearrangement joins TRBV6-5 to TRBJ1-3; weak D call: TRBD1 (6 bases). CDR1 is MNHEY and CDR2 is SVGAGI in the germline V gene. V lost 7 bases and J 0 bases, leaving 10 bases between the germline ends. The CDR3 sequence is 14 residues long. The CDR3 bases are TGTGCCAGCAAGGACAGATTCTCTGGAAACACCATATATTTT. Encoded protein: CASKDRFSGNTIYF.

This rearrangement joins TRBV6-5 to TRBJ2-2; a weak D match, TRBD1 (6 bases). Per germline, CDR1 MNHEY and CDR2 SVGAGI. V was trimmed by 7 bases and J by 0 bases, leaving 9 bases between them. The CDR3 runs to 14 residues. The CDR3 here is CASNNRANTGELFF. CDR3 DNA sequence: TGTGCCAGCAACAACAGGGCGAACACCGGGGAGCTGTTTTTT.

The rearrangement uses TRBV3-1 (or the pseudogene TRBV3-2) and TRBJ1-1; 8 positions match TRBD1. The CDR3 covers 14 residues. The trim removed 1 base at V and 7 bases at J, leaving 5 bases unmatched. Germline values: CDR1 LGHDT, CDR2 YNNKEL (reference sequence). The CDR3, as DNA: TGTGCCAGCAGCCAAGTAGGGACAGGTAGTGAAGCTTTCTTT. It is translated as CASSQVGTGSEAFF.

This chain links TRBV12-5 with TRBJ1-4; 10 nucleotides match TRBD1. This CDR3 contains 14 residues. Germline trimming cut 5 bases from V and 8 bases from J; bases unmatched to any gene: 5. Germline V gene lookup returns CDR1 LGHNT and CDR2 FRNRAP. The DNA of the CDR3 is TGTGCTAGTGGTCTGGGGACAGGGGAGGAAAAACTGTTTTTT. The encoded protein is CASGLGTGEEKLFF.

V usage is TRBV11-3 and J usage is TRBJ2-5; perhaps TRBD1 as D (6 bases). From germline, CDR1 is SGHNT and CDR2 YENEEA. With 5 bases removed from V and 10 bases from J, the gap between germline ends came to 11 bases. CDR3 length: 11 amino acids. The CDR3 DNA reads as TGTGCCAGCAGCCACAGGGCGGGCCAGTACTTC. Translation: CASSHRAGQYF.

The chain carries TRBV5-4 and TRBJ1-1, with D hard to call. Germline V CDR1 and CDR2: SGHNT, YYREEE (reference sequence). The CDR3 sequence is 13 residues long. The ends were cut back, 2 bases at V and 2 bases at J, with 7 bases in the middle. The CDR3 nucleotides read TGTGCCAGCAGCTTTGCACCTAACACTGAAGCTTTCTTT. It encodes CASSFAPNTEAFF.

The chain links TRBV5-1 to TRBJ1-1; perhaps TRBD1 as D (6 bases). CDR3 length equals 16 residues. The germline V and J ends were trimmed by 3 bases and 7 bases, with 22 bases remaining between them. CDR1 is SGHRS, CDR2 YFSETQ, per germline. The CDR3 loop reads CASSSEFRGAGGEAFF. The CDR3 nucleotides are TGCGCCAGCAGCTCAGAATTTCGGGGGGCAGGAGGTGAAGCTTTCTTT. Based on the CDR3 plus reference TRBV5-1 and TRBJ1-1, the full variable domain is KAGVTQTPRYLIKTRGQQVTLSCSPISGHRSVSWYQQTPGQGLQFLFEYFSETQRNKGNFPGRFSGRQFSNSRSEMNVSTLELGDSALYLCASSSEFRGAGGEAFFGQGTRLTVV.

As DNA, the CDR3 is TGTGCCAGCAAAGCCGGGACAGGGGCGGTCGAGCAGTACTTC. Translating gives CASKAGTGAVEQYF. This sequence joins TRBV2 and TRBJ2-7; 10 bases agree with TRBD1. Germline lookup yields CDR1 SNHLY and CDR2 FYNNEI. J lost 6 bases, V lost 7 bases, and 9 bases had no gene match. The CDR3 length is 14 residues.

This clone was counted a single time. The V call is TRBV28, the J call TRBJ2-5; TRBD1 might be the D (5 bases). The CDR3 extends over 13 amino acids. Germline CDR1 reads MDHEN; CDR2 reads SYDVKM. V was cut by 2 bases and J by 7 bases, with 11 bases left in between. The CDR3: CASSLSVQGTQYF. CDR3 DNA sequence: TGTGCCAGCAGTTTAAGTGTCCAGGGGACCCAGTACTTC.

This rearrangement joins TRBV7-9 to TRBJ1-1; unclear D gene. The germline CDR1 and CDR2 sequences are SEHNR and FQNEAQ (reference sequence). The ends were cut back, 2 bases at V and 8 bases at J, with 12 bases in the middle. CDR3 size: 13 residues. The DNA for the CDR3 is TGTGCCAGCAGCTTAACGGCAGCGAAAGAAGCTTTCTTT. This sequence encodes CASSLTAAKEAFF. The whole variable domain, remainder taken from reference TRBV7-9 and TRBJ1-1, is DTGVSQNPRHKITKRGQNVTFRCDPISEHNRLYWYRQTLGQGPEFLTYFQNEAQLEKSRLLSDRFSAERPKGSFSTLEIQRTEQGDSAMYLCASSLTAAKEAFFGQGTRLTVV.

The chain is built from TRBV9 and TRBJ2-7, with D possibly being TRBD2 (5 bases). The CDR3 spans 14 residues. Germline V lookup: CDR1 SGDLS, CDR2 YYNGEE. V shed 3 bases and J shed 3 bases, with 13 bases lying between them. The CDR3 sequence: CASSEDLKGYEQYF. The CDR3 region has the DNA TGTGCCAGCAGCGAGGACTTAAAGGGCTACGAGCAGTACTTC. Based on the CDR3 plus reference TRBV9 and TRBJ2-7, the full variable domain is DSGVTQTPKHLITATGQRVTLRCSPRSGDLSVYWYQQSLDQGLQFLIQYYNGEERAKGNILERFSAQQFPDLHSELNLSSLELGDSALYFCASSEDLKGYEQYFGPGTRLTVT.

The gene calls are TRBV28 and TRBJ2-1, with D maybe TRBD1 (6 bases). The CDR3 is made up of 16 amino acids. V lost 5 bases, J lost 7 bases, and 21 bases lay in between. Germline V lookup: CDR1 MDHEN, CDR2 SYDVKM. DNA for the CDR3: TGTGCCAGCAGTCCCTCAATACAGGGCGATGGGAATGAGCAGTTCTTC. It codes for CASSPSIQGDGNEQFF.

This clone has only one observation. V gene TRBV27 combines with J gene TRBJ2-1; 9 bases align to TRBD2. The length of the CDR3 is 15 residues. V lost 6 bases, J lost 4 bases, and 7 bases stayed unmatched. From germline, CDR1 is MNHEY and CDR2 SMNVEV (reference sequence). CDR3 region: CASSPLAGVYNEQFF. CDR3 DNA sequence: TGTGCCAGCAGCCCTTTAGCGGGGGTATACAATGAGCAGTTCTTC.

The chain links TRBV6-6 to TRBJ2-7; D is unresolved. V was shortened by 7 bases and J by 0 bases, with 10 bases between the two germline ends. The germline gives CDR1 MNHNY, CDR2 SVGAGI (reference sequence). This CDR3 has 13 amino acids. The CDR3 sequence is CASISGSSYEQYF. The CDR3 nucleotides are TGTGCCAGCATCTCTGGCTCCTCCTACGAGCAGTACTTC.

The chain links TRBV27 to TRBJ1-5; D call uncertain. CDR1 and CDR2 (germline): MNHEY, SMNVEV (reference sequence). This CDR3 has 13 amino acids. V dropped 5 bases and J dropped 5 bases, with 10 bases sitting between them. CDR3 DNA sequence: TGTGCCAGCAGTCACGGGAGAGATCAGCCCCAGCATTTT. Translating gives CASSHGRDQPQHF.

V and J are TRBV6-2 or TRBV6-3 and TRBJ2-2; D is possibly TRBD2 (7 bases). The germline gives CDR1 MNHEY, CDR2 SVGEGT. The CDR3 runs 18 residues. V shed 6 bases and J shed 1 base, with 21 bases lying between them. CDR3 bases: TGTGCCAGCAGCTCCCTCTGGGGGGGCGGGAAGAACACCGGGGAGCTGTTTTTT. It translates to CASSSLWGGGKNTGELFF.

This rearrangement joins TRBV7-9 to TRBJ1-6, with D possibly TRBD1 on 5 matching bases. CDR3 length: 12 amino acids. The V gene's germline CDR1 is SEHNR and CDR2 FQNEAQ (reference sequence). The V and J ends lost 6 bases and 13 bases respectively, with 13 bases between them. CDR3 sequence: CASSPQGVPLHF. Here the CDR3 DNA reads TGTGCCAGCAGTCCGCAGGGTGTCCCCCTCCACTTT.

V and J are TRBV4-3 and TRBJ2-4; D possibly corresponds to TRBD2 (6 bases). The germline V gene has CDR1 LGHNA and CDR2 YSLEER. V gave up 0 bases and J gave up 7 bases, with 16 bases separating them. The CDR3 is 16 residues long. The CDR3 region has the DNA TGCGCCAGCAGCCAAGATCAGGCGGGGTTGGGGAACATTCAGTACTTC. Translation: CASSQDQAGLGNIQYF.

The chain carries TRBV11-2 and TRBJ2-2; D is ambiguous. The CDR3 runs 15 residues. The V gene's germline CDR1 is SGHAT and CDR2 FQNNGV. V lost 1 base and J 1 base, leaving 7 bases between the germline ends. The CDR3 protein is CASSLVGKNTGELFF. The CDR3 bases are TGTGCCAGCAGCTTAGTTGGCAAGAACACCGGGGAGCTGTTTTTT.

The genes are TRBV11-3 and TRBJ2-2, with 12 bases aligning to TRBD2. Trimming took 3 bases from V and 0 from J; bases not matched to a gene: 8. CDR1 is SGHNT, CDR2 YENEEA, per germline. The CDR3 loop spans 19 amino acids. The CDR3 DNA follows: TGTGCCAGCAGCTTCCCTCGACTAGCGGGGGCCTCGAACACCGGGGAGCTGTTTTTT. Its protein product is CASSFPRLAGASNTGELFF.

CDR3 loop: CASSLPAGDGYTF. In DNA form, the CDR3 reads TGTGCCAGCAGTTTGCCGGCAGGGGATGGCTACACCTTC. The chain employs TRBV28 and TRBJ1-2; tentative D call: TRBD1 (6 bases). V dropped 3 bases and J dropped 6 bases, with 11 bases sitting between them. Per germline, CDR1 MDHEN and CDR2 SYDVKM. This CDR3 is built from 13 residues.

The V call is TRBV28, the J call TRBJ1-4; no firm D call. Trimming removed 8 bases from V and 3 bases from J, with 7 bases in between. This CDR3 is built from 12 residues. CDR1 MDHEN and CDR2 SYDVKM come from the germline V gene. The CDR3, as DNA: TGTGCCAGCTGTTCCTCTAATGAAAAACTGTTTTTT. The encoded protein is CASCSSNEKLFF. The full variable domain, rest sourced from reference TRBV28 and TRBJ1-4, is DVKVTQSSRYLVKRTGEKVFLECVQDMDHENMFWYRQDPGLGLRLIYFSYDVKMKEKGDIPEGYSVSREKKERFSLILESASTNQTSMYLCASCSSNEKLFFGSGTQLSVL.

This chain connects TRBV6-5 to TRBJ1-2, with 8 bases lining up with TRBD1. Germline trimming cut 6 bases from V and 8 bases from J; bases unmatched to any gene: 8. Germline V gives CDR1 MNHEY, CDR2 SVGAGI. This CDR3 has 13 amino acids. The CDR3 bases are TGTGCCAGCAGACCAACAGGGGGTCGAGGCTACACCTTC. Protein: CASRPTGGRGYTF.